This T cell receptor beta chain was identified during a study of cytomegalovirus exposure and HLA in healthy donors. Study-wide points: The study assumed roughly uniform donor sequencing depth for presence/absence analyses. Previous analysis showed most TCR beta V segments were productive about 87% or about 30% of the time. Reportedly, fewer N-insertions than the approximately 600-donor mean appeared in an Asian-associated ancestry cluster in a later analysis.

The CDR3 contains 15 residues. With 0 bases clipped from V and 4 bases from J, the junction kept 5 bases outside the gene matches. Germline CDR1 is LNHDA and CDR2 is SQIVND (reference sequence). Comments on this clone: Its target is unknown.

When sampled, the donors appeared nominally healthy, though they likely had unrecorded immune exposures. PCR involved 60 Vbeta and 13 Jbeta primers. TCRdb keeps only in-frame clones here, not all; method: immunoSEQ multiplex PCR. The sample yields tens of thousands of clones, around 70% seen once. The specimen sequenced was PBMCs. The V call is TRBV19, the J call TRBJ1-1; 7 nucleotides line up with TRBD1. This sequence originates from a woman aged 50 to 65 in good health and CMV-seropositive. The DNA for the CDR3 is TGTGCCAGTAGTATAGATCATAAGGGGGCCACTGAAGCTTTCTTT. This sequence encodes CASSIDHKGATEAFF.